The 14 T cell receptor beta chains given below trace back to one sample, sequenced in a study of T-cell reconstitution after alpha-beta-depleted transplantation in children. Study observations and caveats: Diversity and T-cell counts at one year after transplant derived mostly from new T cells.

Preparation of the TCRbeta library used unique molecular identifiers. TCRdb reanalysed the PCR reads using MiXCR and keeps one entry per CDR3 protein. Of hundreds of thousands of distinct CDR3 sequences listed, over 7% are singletons. These TCRs' antigens remain unknown. The starting material was peripheral blood, obtained 360 days after TCRalphabeta/CD19-depleted stem cell transplant. These receptors were collected from a female patient between 2 and 10 years old who had a stem cell transplant for Fanconi anemia, so the T cells may come from the graft donor.

The table lists this clonotype with many counts. The junction differs from germline at one of its ends, possibly a read error. J is TRBJ2-1 and V is TRBV20-1; the match to TRBD2 covers 8 bases. Germline V gene lookup returns CDR1 DFQATT and CDR2 SNEGSKA (reference sequence). The CDR3 totals 16 residues. CDR3 loop: CSAEQAPGLVMLSRIF. CDR3 sequence (DNA): TGCAGTGCTGAACAGGCACCGGGACTAGTGATGTTAAGCAGGATCTTC.

This clonotype was counted a few times. This sequence joins TRBV29-1 and TRBJ2-5, with 8 bases identical to TRBD2. V lost 6 bases and J lost 7; bases outside the gene matches: 10. Germline CDR1 is SQVTM and CDR2 is ANQGSEA. CDR3 size: 13 residues. CDR3 residues: CSVSGRRLGTQYF. Written as DNA, the CDR3 is TGCAGCGTCAGCGGGAGAAGGTTGGGGACCCAGTACTTC.

This clonotype occurred many times. The chain has TRBV29-1 and TRBJ2-3; weak D call: TRBD2 (5 bases). Germline V lookup: CDR1 SQVTM, CDR2 ANQGSEA. Trimming left V 6 bases short and J 3 bases short, with 7 bases between. The CDR3 extends over 11 amino acids. CDR3 sequence reads: CSVRDTDTQYF. The DNA for the CDR3 is TGCAGCGTGAGGGATACAGATACGCAGTATTTT.

For this clonotype: A much bigger clone sits one base away, suggesting this may be a read error. The chain carries TRBV29-1 and TRBJ1-2; 9 nucleotides match TRBD1. Per germline, CDR1 SQVTM and CDR2 ANQGSEA. The CDR3 is 12 residues long. The CDR3 loop reads CSAQGANYGFTF. CDR3 coding DNA: TGCAGCGCACAGGGGGCGAACTATGGCTTCACCTTC. The whole variable domain, filled in from reference TRBV29-1 and TRBJ1-2, reads SAVISQKPSRDICQRGTSLTIQCQVDSQVTMMFWYRQQPGQSLTLIATANQGSEATYESGFVIDKFPISRPNLTFSTLTVSNMSPEDSSIYLCSAQGANYGFTFGSGTRLTVV.

This clonotype has a handful of counts. This may be a read error: a much more frequent sequence differs by one nucleotide. The chain joins TRBV6-2 or TRBV6-3 to TRBJ2-2; a possible D gene is TRBD1 (5 bases). The CDR3 contains 14 residues. Germline V gene sequence: CDR1 MNHEY, CDR2 SVGEGT. Trimming left V 4 bases short and J 1 base short, with 7 bases between. The CDR3: CASSLTVNTGELFF. As DNA, the CDR3 is TGTGCCAGCAGTTTGACAGTGAACACCGGGGAGCTGTTTTTT.

This clonotype was seen ten or more times. This chain connects TRBV12-3 or TRBV12-4 to TRBJ1-2; 8 bases map to TRBD1. The CDR3 has 14 amino acids. V was pared by 5 bases and J by 2 bases, with 4 bases of the junction left unmatched. CDR3 sequence (DNA): TGTGCCAGCAGTGGGCGGACAGGGAACTATGGCTACACCTTC. Protein product: CASSGRTGNYGYTF.

This clonotype was recorded a few times. The chain recombines TRBV20-1 with TRBJ1-2; possible D gene TRBD1, 5 bases. The CDR3 has 12 residues. From germline, CDR1 is DFQATT and CDR2 SNEGSKA (reference sequence). Trimming removed 6 bases from V and 1 base from J, with 9 bases in between. CDR3 protein: CSALGGNYGYTF. CDR3 nucleotide sequence: TGCAGTGCGCTTGGGGGTAACTATGGCTACACCTTC.

This clonotype has a handful of counts. The chain is built from TRBV13 and TRBJ2-5; perhaps TRBD1 as D (5 bases). CDR1 is PRHDT, CDR2 FYEKMQ, per germline (reference sequence). The CDR3 length is 15 residues. Trimming removed 4 bases at V and 1 base at J, with 13 bases between. CDR3 DNA: TGTGCCAGCAGCTCTAAAACCGACAGCCAAGAGACCCAGTACTTC. This translates into CASSSKTDSQETQYF. Complete variable domain (other parts from reference TRBV13 and TRBJ2-5): AAGVIQSPRHLIKEKRETATLKCYPIPRHDTVYWYQQGPGQDPQFLISFYEKMQSDKGSIPDRFSAQQFSDYHSELNMSSLELGDSALYFCASSSKTDSQETQYFGPGTRLLVL.

This clonotype was seen more than once but under ten times. The V call is TRBV6-2 or TRBV6-3, the J call TRBJ1-1; maybe TRBD1 (6 bases). CDR1 is MNHEY and CDR2 is SVGEGT in the germline V gene. The CDR3 sequence is 14 residues long. The V gene lost 6 bases and the J gene lost 3 bases, with 14 bases spanning the gap. This chain's CDR3 is CASSPRDIDTEAFF. The CDR3 DNA is TGTGCCAGCAGCCCTAGGGACATTGACACTGAAGCTTTCTTT.

This clonotype was counted at least ten times. The chain joins TRBV12-3 or TRBV12-4 to TRBJ2-2; 8 nucleotides match TRBD2. The trim removed 2 bases at V and 13 bases at J, leaving 6 bases unmatched. The CDR3 covers 13 residues. DNA of the CDR3: TGTGCCAGCAGTTTACGGGGGGCGGGAGGGCTGTTTTTT. This gives the protein CASSLRGAGGLFF.

This clonotype has a count of ten or more. This rearrangement joins TRBV2 to TRBJ2-7; no firm D call. Trimming stripped 4 bases from V and 3 bases from J, with 4 bases between. This CDR3 has 11 residues. Germline V gene data show CDR1 as SNHLY and CDR2 as FYNNEI. CDR3 region: CASSANYEQYF. The CDR3, as DNA: TGTGCCAGCAGTGCCAACTACGAGCAGTACTTC.

This clonotype was recorded many times. V usage is TRBV6-5 and J usage is TRBJ1-2, with 7 bases fitting TRBD1. This CDR3 region has 14 residues. Germline lookup yields CDR1 MNHEY and CDR2 SVGAGI. The junction had 9 bases not matched to a gene; V was cut back by 4 bases and J by 7 bases. The CDR3 DNA reads as TGTGCCAGCAGTTCCGGGACAGTAGTTTTTGGCTACACCTTC. Translated, it gives CASSSGTVVFGYTF.

Ten or more counts support this clonotype. This rearrangement joins TRBV24-1 to TRBJ2-1, with 9 bases lining up with TRBD2. This CDR3 region has 12 residues. Germline V gives CDR1 KGHDR, CDR2 SFDVKD. V lost 8 bases to trimming and J lost 8 bases; unmatched junction nucleotides: 3. The CDR3: CATMGTSYEQFF. The CDR3 DNA reads as TGTGCCACCATGGGGACTAGCTATGAGCAGTTCTTC.

This clonotype came up many times. The gene calls are TRBV29-1 and TRBJ2-1, with D hard to call. The CDR3 runs to 12 residues. CDR1 is SQVTM and CDR2 is ANQGSEA in the germline V gene. Trimming removed 3 bases from V and 4 bases from J, with 7 bases in between. The CDR3 sequence: CSVESQYNEQFF. DNA of the CDR3: TGCAGCGTTGAGAGCCAGTACAATGAGCAGTTCTTC.